This passage covers 27 T cell receptor beta chains from one sample sequenced in a study of chemoradiotherapy in HPV16-positive cancers. Generated by immunoSEQ multiplex PCR, the TCRdb table keeps only in-frame clones and is missing some. In the table there are thousands of clones, less than 85% of which are singletons. The sample was tumor tissue, taken from a patient who underwent chemoradiotherapy. The receptors shown here come from a human donor with HPV-associated anogenital cancer.

As DNA, the CDR3 is TGTGCCAGCAGTTACTCGACAAATAGCAATCAGCCCCAGCATTTT. The encoded protein is CASSYSTNSNQPQHF. The rearrangement uses TRBV6-5 and TRBJ1-5; no definite D call. The CDR3 runs to 15 residues. Germline-derived CDR1 and CDR2 are MNHEY and SVGAGI. Trimming shortened V by 0 bases and J by 0 bases, and 6 bases separated the two germline ends.

The chain recombines TRBV19 with TRBJ1-5; D gene uncertain. The CDR3 runs 15 residues. Germline CDR1 is LNHDA and CDR2 is SQIVND (reference sequence). V was pared by 4 bases and J by 3 bases, with 13 bases between. CDR3 DNA sequence: TGTGCCAGTAGTAACGCTGGACGGGACAATCAGCCCCAGCATTTT. Its protein product is CASSNAGRDNQPQHF.

This chain joins TRBV28 and TRBJ2-5, with 7 bases fitting TRBD1. CDR3 length: 12 residues. Germline trimming cut 8 bases from V and 5 bases from J; bases unmatched to any gene: 5. Germline assignment: CDR1 MDHEN and CDR2 SYDVKM. The CDR3 loop reads CASATGLETQYF. In DNA, the CDR3 is TGTGCCAGCGCGACAGGGTTGGAGACCCAGTACTTC.

The chain uses TRBV2 and TRBJ1-5, with no clear D. Germline CDR1 reads SNHLY; CDR2 reads FYNNEI. This CDR3 is 13 amino acids long. The V end lost 3 bases, the J end lost 3 bases, and 6 bases lay between the germline ends. The CDR3 nucleotides read TGTGCCAGCAGTGACATAACCAATCAGCCCCAGCATTTT. This gives the protein CASSDITNQPQHF.

This chain joins TRBV13 and TRBJ2-4; 10 positions agree with TRBD2. The CDR3 sequence is 15 residues long. V shed 5 bases, J shed 5 bases, and the junction held 6 bases outside the gene matches. CDR1 is PRHDT and CDR2 is FYEKMQ in the germline V gene (reference sequence). The chain's CDR3 is CASSERLAGQNIQYF. The CDR3 DNA follows: TGTGCCAGCAGCGAACGACTAGCGGGCCAAAACATTCAGTACTTC.

The rearrangement links TRBV25-1 to TRBJ1-2; D possibly corresponds to TRBD1 (5 bases). V lost 11 bases and J lost 0, with 16 bases in between. Per the germline V gene, CDR1 is MGHDK and CDR2 is SYGVNS. This CDR3 region has 14 residues. This CDR3 reads CAPSPGLANYGYTF. DNA for the CDR3: TGTGCCCCCAGTCCGGGGCTAGCTAACTATGGCTACACCTTC.

This clone showed up just a few times. The gene calls are TRBV5-4 and TRBJ2-2; D perhaps matches TRBD1 (6 bases). The CDR3 contains 15 residues. The V gene lost 4 bases and the J gene lost 0 bases, with 10 bases spanning the gap. Per germline, CDR1 SGHNT and CDR2 YYREEE (reference sequence). CDR3 in amino acids: CASSLGTPNTGELFF. CDR3 in DNA: TGTGCCAGCAGCCTAGGGACACCGAACACCGGGGAGCTGTTTTTT. The full variable domain, rest sourced from reference TRBV5-4 and TRBJ2-2, is ETGVTQSPTHLIKTRGQQVTLRCSSQSGHNTVSWYQQALGQGPQFIFQYYREEENGRGNFPPRFSGLQFPNYSSELNVNALELDDSALYLCASSLGTPNTGELFFGEGSRLTVL.

The rearrangement uses TRBV9 and TRBJ2-7; 9 nucleotides match TRBD1. Unmatched junction bases numbered 4, after V lost 4 bases and J lost 2 bases. Germline CDR1 and CDR2: SGDLS and YYNGEE. CDR3 size: 14 residues. The CDR3: CASSPGTGPYEQYF. The CDR3 nucleotides read TGTGCCAGCAGCCCCGGGACAGGGCCCTACGAGCAGTACTTC. The full variable domain, its missing parts supplied by reference TRBV9 and TRBJ2-7, is DSGVTQTPKHLITATGQRVTLRCSPRSGDLSVYWYQQSLDQGLQFLIQYYNGEERAKGNILERFSAQQFPDLHSELNLSSLELGDSALYFCASSPGTGPYEQYFGPGTRLTVT.

The chain has TRBV4-2 and TRBJ2-7; D might be TRBD2 (5 bases). The CDR3 runs 14 residues. Germline CDR1 reads LGHNA; CDR2 reads YNFKEQ. Trimming took 1 base from V and 3 from J, leaving 10 bases between them. The CDR3 sequence is CASSQVDYHYEQYF. DNA of the CDR3: TGTGCCAGCAGCCAAGTCGACTACCACTACGAGCAGTACTTC.

This clone was picked up a small number of times. The chain links TRBV7-2 to TRBJ2-2; D remains unclear. Germline assignment: CDR1 SGHTA and CDR2 FQGNSA. The CDR3 length is 12 residues. V was cut by 3 bases and J by 6 bases, with 5 bases left in between. CDR3 loop: CASSFRAGELFF. In DNA, the CDR3 is TGTGCCAGCAGCTTTCGCGCCGGGGAGCTGTTTTTT. The variable domain in full, with the rest retrieved from reference TRBV7-2 and TRBJ2-2, is GAGVSQSPSNKVTEKGKDVELRCDPISGHTALYWYRQSLGQGLEFLIYFQGNSAPDKSGLPSDRFSAERTGGSVSTLTIQRTQQEDSAVYLCASSFRAGELFFGEGSRLTVL.

The V call is TRBV6-5, the J call TRBJ2-7; D unclear. The CDR3 loop spans 13 amino acids. Between the trimmed V and J ends, which lost 6 bases and 3 bases, there was a span of 12 bases. Germline assignment: CDR1 MNHEY and CDR2 SVGAGI. This CDR3 reads CASSPTVYYEQYF. The CDR3, as DNA: TGTGCCAGCAGCCCCACAGTGTACTACGAGCAGTACTTC.

This chain links TRBV19 with TRBJ1-2; the D is unclear. The CDR3 runs 15 residues. Trimming took 8 bases from V and 4 from J, leaving 20 bases between them. The germline V gene encodes CDR1 LNHDA and CDR2 SQIVND (reference sequence). The chain's CDR3 is CASGLHGREVYGYTF. The CDR3 DNA reads as TGTGCCAGTGGACTCCACGGACGGGAAGTCTATGGCTACACCTTC.

The rearrangement links TRBV11-3 to TRBJ2-3; TRBD2 might be the D (5 bases). Per germline, CDR1 SGHNT and CDR2 YENEEA. CDR3 size: 13 residues. V was pared by 5 bases and J by 2 bases, with 8 bases between. The CDR3 region has the DNA TGTGCCAGCAGCCCCGGGGTCACAGATACGCAGTATTTT. It encodes CASSPGVTDTQYF.

This clone was found a few times. The rearrangement links TRBV7-9 to TRBJ1-1, with a tentative D call TRBD1 (6 bases). Germline assignment: CDR1 SEHNR and CDR2 FQNEAQ (reference sequence). The V and J ends lost 7 bases and 0 bases respectively, with 9 bases between them. This CDR3 comprises 13 residues. DNA of the CDR3: TGTGCCAGCAACCAGGGGTTGAACACTGAAGCTTTCTTT. Translation: CASNQGLNTEAFF.

CDR3: CASSLRLNTEAFF. The DNA of the CDR3 is TGTGCCAGCAGCCTAAGACTGAACACTGAAGCTTTCTTT. This chain uses TRBV5-6 with TRBJ1-1; no clear D gene. Trimming pared 4 bases from V and 0 bases from J, leaving 7 bases between. Germline-derived CDR1 and CDR2 are SGHDT and YYEEEE. The CDR3 contains 13 residues.

The table lists this clone with a count of one. The chain joins TRBV30 to TRBJ1-1; D gene ambiguous. Between the trimmed V and J ends, which lost 2 bases and 1 base, there was a span of 11 bases. The CDR3 spans 14 residues. Looked up from germline, CDR1 is GTSNPN and CDR2 is SVGIG (reference sequence). The CDR3 DNA is TGTGCCTGGAGTTATCCGATCAGGAACACTGAAGCTTTCTTT. It encodes CAWSYPIRNTEAFF. The full variable domain, with the rest looked up from reference TRBV30 and TRBJ1-1, is SQTIHQWPATLVQPVGSPLSLECTVEGTSNPNLYWYRQAAGRGLQLLFYSVGIGQISSEVPQNLSASRPQDRQFILSSKKLLLSDSGFYLCAWSYPIRNTEAFFGQGTRLTVV.

The chain employs TRBV19 and TRBJ2-2; TRBD1 is a possible D gene (5 bases). This CDR3 is 16 amino acids long. Germline V gene sequence: CDR1 LNHDA, CDR2 SQIVND (reference sequence). V was pared by 0 bases and J by 4 bases, with 12 bases between. The CDR3 bases are TGTGCCAGTAGTATAGATCCGTGGACACGCACCGGGGAGCTGTTTTTT. This gives the protein CASSIDPWTRTGELFF.

The chain uses TRBV5-1 and TRBJ2-6; 7 bases line up with TRBD1. Trimming removed 2 bases from V and 4 bases from J; junction bases left unmatched: 6. Per germline, CDR1 SGHRS and CDR2 YFSETQ. This CDR3 comprises 16 residues. The CDR3 sequence: CASSLQGMVGANVLTF. The DNA of the CDR3 is TGCGCCAGCAGCTTACAGGGGATGGTAGGGGCCAACGTCCTGACTTTC.

The chain combines TRBV2 with TRBJ2-5, with 11 bases matching TRBD1. This CDR3 region has 17 residues. The germline gives CDR1 SNHLY, CDR2 FYNNEI. V was clipped by 3 bases and J by 5 bases; unmatched bases: 11. The CDR3 here is CASSDPDGTGGEETQYF. Here the CDR3 DNA reads TGTGCCAGCAGTGACCCAGACGGGACAGGGGGTGAGGAGACCCAGTACTTC. Variable domain in full (rest from reference TRBV2 and TRBJ2-5): EPEVTQTPSHQVTQMGQEVILRCVPISNHLYFYWYRQILGQKVEFLVSFYNNEISEKSEIFDDQFSVERPDGSNFTLKIRSTKLEDSAMYFCASSDPDGTGGEETQYFGPGTRLLVL.

In nucleotides, the CDR3 is TGTGCCAGCAGTACCGGGGGATGGGGTGAAAAACTGTTTTTT. Translating gives CASSTGGWGEKLFF. The chain carries TRBV6-5 and TRBJ1-4, with D maybe TRBD1 (5 bases). V lost 5 bases and J 7 bases, leaving 14 bases between the germline ends. The CDR3 consists of 14 residues. Germline loops: CDR1 MNHEY, CDR2 SVGAGI.

V usage is TRBV5-5 and J usage is TRBJ1-3, with TRBD1 matching 8 bases. Trimming cost V 5 bases and J 1 base; bases outside gene matches: 8. The CDR3 covers 16 residues. The germline CDR1 and CDR2 sequences are SGHKS and YYEKEE (reference sequence). DNA for the CDR3: TGTGCCAGCAGGCAAAGGGGACAGGAGTCTGGAAACACCATATATTTT. Amino acids: CASRQRGQESGNTIYF.

This clone was counted only a few times. The V call is TRBV7-6, the J call TRBJ1-5; D remains unclear. Germline V gene lookup returns CDR1 SGHVS and CDR2 FNYEAQ. The CDR3 totals 13 residues. Trimming cost V 0 bases and J 7 bases, with 7 bases left between them. CDR3 DNA: TGTGCCAGCAGCTTAGCGCTTTGGCAGCCCCAGCATTTT. The encoded protein is CASSLALWQPQHF.

This chain connects TRBV29-1 to TRBJ2-1; 12 bases agree with TRBD2. The germline CDR1 and CDR2 sequences are SQVTM and ANQGSEA. The CDR3 is 15 amino acids. V gave up 4 bases and J gave up 4 bases; unmatched junction bases: 5. The DNA for the CDR3 is TGCAGCGTTGCCCTCACTAGCGGGGGGTACAATGAGCAGTTCTTC. This translates into CSVALTSGGYNEQFF.

This clone appeared once. V usage is TRBV4-2 and J usage is TRBJ2-7, with D hard to call. This CDR3 spans 11 amino acids. CDR1 is LGHNA, CDR2 YNFKEQ, per germline. V was cut by 1 base and J by 5 bases, with 3 bases left in between. The CDR3 spells CASSQGHEQYF. CDR3 sequence (DNA): TGTGCCAGCAGCCAAGGGCACGAGCAGTACTTC.

The genes are TRBV27 and TRBJ1-1; no clear D gene. Germline loops: CDR1 MNHEY, CDR2 SMNVEV (reference sequence). Trimming removed 2 bases at V and 1 base at J, with 5 bases between. The CDR3 consists of 13 residues. CDR3 bases: TGTGCCAGCAGTTTAGGGGAGAACACTGAAGCTTTCTTT. Its protein product is CASSLGENTEAFF.

The chain couples TRBV6-1 to TRBJ1-2; D remains ambiguous. The CDR3 spans 15 residues. CDR1 and CDR2 from the germline V gene are MNHNS and SASEGT. V dropped 2 bases and J dropped 0 bases, with 10 bases sitting between them. CDR3 nucleotide sequence: TGTGCCAGCAGTGAAAGGGCCTTAGCTAACTATGGCTACACCTTC. Amino acids: CASSERALANYGYTF.

This rearrangement joins TRBV7-2 to TRBJ1-2; D uncertain. Per the germline V gene, CDR1 is SGHTA and CDR2 is FQGNSA. V lost 4 bases and J lost 2, with 23 bases in between. The CDR3 extends over 18 amino acids. The CDR3 spells CASSSHLPRAGRNYGYTF. Written as DNA, the CDR3 is TGTGCCAGCAGCTCTCATCTACCCCGAGCCGGCAGGAACTATGGCTACACCTTC.